This T cell receptor beta chain was recorded in a study of blood T cells in healthy people across ages. Study-wide results and caveats: Per-million-T-cell TCR beta diversity fell roughly linearly with age.

About this clonotype: Its specificity is unknown.

Alongside a J-beta primer mix, a sample-barcoded 5' primer served in a second PCR lasting roughly 6 to 11 cycles. MiXCR was run by TCRdb on the 5' RACE reads, yielding one entry per CDR3 protein. The table includes approximately 780,000 distinct CDR3 sequences, around 25% detected once. This CDR3 comprises 14 residues. Germline V gene lookup returns CDR1 DFQATT and CDR2 SNEGSKA (reference sequence). V lost 3 bases to trimming and J lost 8 bases, with 16 bases between them. These sequences were also reported in another study, on T cells of mothers and their children.

The V gene is TRBV20-1, the J gene TRBJ1-4; a weak D match, TRBD1 (5 bases). The origin of this receptor is a boy aged 5-17 years in good health. The sample taken for sequencing was blood. CDR3 protein: CSASRGGEGEKLFF. DNA for the CDR3: TGCAGTGCTAGCCGGGGGGGGGAGGGGGAAAAACTGTTTTTT.